The rows below give T cell receptor beta chains drawn from one sample of a study of cytomegalovirus exposure and HLA in healthy donors. Here immunoSEQ multiplex PCR was the method, and the copy in TCRdb shows in-frame clones only, minus some. The sample holds about 150,000 clones; roughly 64% are singletons and the top ten take 3%. The sequencing sample was made of PBMCs. These receptors were collected from a woman in her 30s in good health and CMV-seropositive. Each CDR3 is given with its conserved first and last residue. D genes are given only for firm matches. Clone size is given for some rows only: seen once, a few or many times, or a class if the clone is expanded.

CDR3aa,CDR3nt,j_gene,v_gene,d_gene,abundance,len
CASSLSRGQIQETQYF,TGTGCTAGCAGCTTAAGCCGGGGACAGATCCAAGAGACCCAGTACTTC,TRBJ2-5,TRBV7-7,TRBD1,NA,16
CASSLTSAGQYEQYF,TGTGCCAGCAGCTTGACATCAGCTGGACAGTACGAGCAGTACTTC,TRBJ2-7,TRBV7-9,NA,few,15
CASSLQSGVRDEQFF,TGCGCCAGCAGCCTCCAAAGCGGGGTCAGGGATGAGCAGTTCTTC,TRBJ2-1,TRBV4-1,TRBD2,NA,15
CASSLVGGRYSPLHF,TGCGCCAGCAGCTTGGTAGGGGGCAGGTATTCACCCCTCCACTTT,TRBJ1-6,TRBV5-1,TRBD1,NA,15
CAEKSSDRQFF,TGTGCCGAAAAATCCAGCGACCGGCAGTTCTTC,TRBJ2-1,TRBV30,NA,NA,11
CASSGDRIAYNEQFF,TGTGCCAGTAGCGGTGACAGGATTGCCTACAATGAGCAGTTCTTC,TRBJ2-1,TRBV19,NA,NA,15
CASSDNRPTYGYTF,TGCGCCAGCAGTGATAACAGGCCAACCTATGGCTACACCTTC,TRBJ1-2,TRBV10-2,NA,NA,14
CASSGQYNSPLHF,TGTGCCAGCTCAGGACAGTATAATTCACCCCTCCACTTT,TRBJ1-6,TRBV18,NA,NA,13
CASSYSGQGAKNIQYF,TGTGCCAGCAGTTACTCCGGGCAGGGAGCCAAAAACATTCAGTACTTC,TRBJ2-4,TRBV6-5,NA,NA,16
CAISDRGANTEAFF,TGTGCCATCAGTGACCGGGGGGCAAACACTGAAGCTTTCTTT,TRBJ1-1,TRBV10-3,NA,few,14
CASSFAAIYEQYF,TGTGCCAGCAGCTTCGCGGCTATCTACGAGCAGTACTTC,TRBJ2-7,TRBV5-8,NA,NA,13
CASKAGTVATGELFF,TGTGCCAGCAAGGCCGGGACAGTGGCGACCGGGGAGCTGTTTTTT,TRBJ2-2,TRBV2,TRBD1,few,15
CASSQGGADTQYF,TGTGCCAGCAGCCAAGGGGGGGCAGATACGCAGTATTTT,TRBJ2-3,TRBV7-3,NA,NA,13
CASSLRTVGGNYGYTF,TGCGCCAGCAGCTTGAGGACAGTCGGGGGGAACTATGGCTACACCTTC,TRBJ1-2,TRBV5-1,NA,NA,16
CASSATGRGYTYEQYF,TGTGCCAGCAGCGCTACTGGCAGGGGGTATACCTACGAGCAGTACTTC,TRBJ2-7,TRBV9,TRBD1,NA,16
CASSDDGDRFTDTQYF,TGTGCCAGCAGTGACGATGGGGACAGATTCACAGATACGCAGTATTTT,TRBJ2-3,TRBV6-4,TRBD1,NA,16
CASRLGSSYNEQFF,TGTGCCAGCAGACTAGGTTCATCCTACAATGAGCAGTTCTTC,TRBJ2-1,TRBV6-5,NA,NA,14
CASSRTGFNLPTYEQYF,TGTGCCAGTAGTCGGACAGGGTTCAACCTACCGACCTACGAGCAGTACTTC,TRBJ2-7,TRBV19,TRBD1,few,17
CASSLRTWGFATNEKLFF,TGCGCCAGCAGCTTGAGGACTTGGGGTTTTGCAACTAATGAAAAACTGTTTTTT,TRBJ1-4,TRBV5-1,NA,NA,18
CASSVGSQPQHF,TGTGCCAGCAGTGTAGGGAGCCAGCCCCAGCATTTT,TRBJ1-5,TRBV2,NA,NA,12
CATGGRGSLNTEAFF,TGTGCCACCGGCGGGAGGGGCTCCCTGAACACTGAAGCTTTCTTT,TRBJ1-1,TRBV2,NA,NA,15
CASSYSEGSGNTIYF,TGTGCCAGCAGTTACTCGGAGGGCTCTGGAAACACCATATATTTT,TRBJ1-3,TRBV6-5,NA,few,15
CASSLSPTGRGNQPQHF,TGTGCCAGCAGTTTATCGCCCACCGGGCGGGGTAATCAGCCCCAGCATTTT,TRBJ1-5,TRBV27,NA,few,17
CASSSRTGVNTGELFF,TGTGCCAGCTCATCAAGGACAGGGGTGAACACCGGGGAGCTGTTTTTT,TRBJ2-2,TRBV18,TRBD1,once,16
CSVEGMAGASYNEQFF,TGCAGCGTTGAAGGGATGGCGGGTGCCTCCTACAATGAGCAGTTCTTC,TRBJ2-1,TRBV29-1,NA,NA,16
CASSGSGHLTDTQYF,TGCGCCAGCAGCGGGTCGGGACACCTTACAGATACGCAGTATTTT,TRBJ2-3,TRBV5-1,NA,NA,15
CASSLGYEAGEQFF,TGTGCCAGCAGCTTAGGGTATGAGGCGGGTGAGCAGTTCTTC,TRBJ2-1,TRBV7-9,NA,NA,14
CASSPGGPAEDF,TGTGCCAGCAGTCCCGGGGGACCCGCGGAGGACTTT,TRBJ1-6,TRBV11-2,NA,few,12
CASSYSLQGATYGYTF,TGTGCCAGCAGTTACTCGCTACAGGGGGCGACCTATGGCTACACCTTC,TRBJ1-2,TRBV6-5,TRBD1,NA,16
CASSRRAGGGNEQFF,TGCGCCAGCAGCAGGAGGGCGGGAGGGGGCAATGAGCAGTTCTTC,TRBJ2-1,TRBV5-1,TRBD2,NA,15
CASSLVARNTEAFF,TGTGCCAGCAGCTTAGTGGCCCGGAACACTGAAGCTTTCTTT,TRBJ1-1,TRBV11-2,NA,NA,14
CASSLGWAAGELFF,TGTGCCAGCAGCTTAGGTTGGGCAGCCGGGGAGCTGTTTTTT,TRBJ2-2,TRBV7-2,NA,NA,14
CASSMRNTEAFF,TGCGCCAGCTCCATGAGGAACACTGAAGCTTTCTTT,TRBJ1-1,TRBV10-1,NA,NA,12
CASSFTGVSYEQYF,TGTGCCAGCAGCTTTACAGGGGTCTCCTACGAGCAGTACTTC,TRBJ2-7,TRBV7-6,TRBD1,NA,14
CASSFNNQPQHF,TGTGCCAGCAGTTTTAACAATCAGCCCCAGCATTTT,TRBJ1-5,TRBV27,NA,NA,12